A few counts support the clone carrying this T cell receptor (beta chain). Its antigen is still unknown. This entry belongs to a study of blood T cells in healthy people across ages. Study at large: Using template switching, researchers captured about one barcoded beta molecule for each two T cells.

Sample-barcoded 5' priming and a J-beta primer mix drove a second PCR of about 6 to 11 cycles. One entry per CDR3 protein, called by TCRdb with MiXCR from the 5' RACE reads. The table shows over 1,500,000 distinct CDR3 sequences, with about two fifths occurring only once. The CDR3 runs 14 residues. CDR1 is SGHRS, CDR2 YFSETQ, per germline. The germline V and J ends were trimmed by 4 bases and 4 bases, with 14 bases remaining between them. General observations from the study: It was not known whether donors were CMV positive (a possible confounder of expanded clonotype changes). Age showed a roughly linear inverse relationship with TCR beta diversity per million T cells.

This TCR came from a human donor in good health. This chain uses TRBV5-1 with TRBJ1-1; D possibly corresponds to TRBD1 (5 bases). Source material: blood. The CDR3 is CASSPQGPVTEAFF. The CDR3 coding sequence is TGCGCCAGCAGCCCCCAGGGCCCTGTCACTGAAGCTTTCTTT.